These 25 T cell receptor beta chains share one sample of origin, sequenced in a study of beta chain features in type 1 diabetes. Of the isolated RNA, all was reverse transcribed, and so the sequenced material was expressed TCRB transcripts. This table comes from immunoSEQ multiplex PCR, and its TCRdb copy is limited to in-frame clones, with some not included. The sample has around 450,000 clones, roughly 10% seen once. The specimen was naive CD4+ T cells from blood. Source of these receptors: a woman under 30 in good health.

The chain joins TRBV5-1 to TRBJ1-6, with 7 bases fitting TRBD1. Looked up from germline, CDR1 is SGHRS and CDR2 is YFSETQ. CDR3 length: 15 residues. V lost 7 bases, J lost 6 bases, and 10 bases stayed unmatched. The CDR3 DNA is TGCGCCAGCTCCAGGGGCCAGGGGGTTAATTCACCCCTCCACTTT. Protein: CASSRGQGVNSPLHF.

V and J are TRBV28 and TRBJ1-2; a weak D match, TRBD1 (6 bases). The CDR3 has 13 residues. Germline V CDR1 and CDR2: MDHEN, SYDVKM. The V and J ends lost 4 bases and 5 bases respectively, with 11 bases between them. This chain's CDR3 is CASSSGQPYGYTF. As DNA, the CDR3 is TGTGCCAGCAGTTCAGGACAGCCGTATGGCTACACCTTC.

This clone appeared a few times. Other DNA sequences of this sample code for an identical CDR3. This chain's CDR3 is CASSNSGGSYNEQFF. In nucleotides, the CDR3 is TGTGCCAGCAGCAATAGCGGGGGCTCCTACAATGAGCAGTTCTTC. The gene calls are TRBV7-9 and TRBJ2-1; 9 bases match TRBD2. The junction had 2 bases not matched to a gene; V was cut back by 5 bases and J by 0 bases. Germline assignment: CDR1 SEHNR and CDR2 FQNEAQ (reference sequence). The CDR3 has 15 amino acids. The variable domain in full, with the rest retrieved from reference TRBV7-9 and TRBJ2-1, is DTGVSQNPRHKITKRGQNVTFRCDPISEHNRLYWYRQTLGQGPEFLTYFQNEAQLEKSRLLSDRFSAERPKGSFSTLEIQRTEQGDSAMYLCASSNSGGSYNEQFFGPGTRLTVL.

The rearrangement joins TRBV4-3 to TRBJ1-2, with a weak D call TRBD1 (5 bases). This CDR3 contains 15 residues. Germline V gives CDR1 LGHNA, CDR2 YSLEER. Trimming removed 1 base from V and 4 bases from J, with 13 bases in between. CDR3 in amino acids: CASSQGARAGYGYTF. Here the CDR3 DNA reads TGCGCCAGCAGCCAAGGTGCCAGGGCGGGCTATGGCTACACCTTC.

V and J are TRBV11-1 and TRBJ2-1; 8 bases are a match to TRBD1. The CDR3 runs 12 residues. Germline V lookup: CDR1 SGHAT, CDR2 FQDESV (reference sequence). V shed 9 bases and J 7 bases; nucleotides not matched to a gene: 5. The CDR3 sequence is CASTDRANEQFF. The DNA of the CDR3 is TGTGCCAGTACGGACAGGGCGAATGAGCAGTTCTTC.

This clone was detected only a few times. The genes are TRBV2 and TRBJ2-7; 7 nucleotides align to TRBD1. V gave up 8 bases and J gave up 3 bases; unmatched junction bases: 4. Germline assignment: CDR1 SNHLY and CDR2 FYNNEI. The CDR3 length is 12 residues. CDR3 DNA sequence: TGTGCCAGCGGAGGACAGGACTACGAGCAGTACTTC. Translated, it gives CASGGQDYEQYF.

This clone was picked up a small number of times. The V call is TRBV2, the J call TRBJ1-5; no reliable D call. Germline lookup yields CDR1 SNHLY and CDR2 FYNNEI. This CDR3 spans 15 amino acids. V was shortened by 6 bases and J by 2 bases, with 14 bases between the two germline ends. The CDR3 DNA sequence: TGTGCCAGCAGAGCTGAACCCGAGGGCAATCAGCCCCAGCATTTT. Its translation is CASRAEPEGNQPQHF.

This clone occurred a few times. This chain's CDR3 is CASSLTLGETQYF. Written as DNA, the CDR3 is TGTGCCAGCAGCCTAACCCTCGGAGAGACCCAGTACTTC. The chain uses TRBV2 and TRBJ2-5; unclear D gene. Deletions cut 6 bases from V and 4 bases from J, with 12 bases between. CDR1 and CDR2 (germline): SNHLY, FYNNEI. There are 13 residues in the CDR3.

The chain has TRBV7-3 and TRBJ2-3; TRBD2 matches 7 bases. J lost 4 bases, V lost 4 bases, and 8 bases had no gene match. Germline values: CDR1 SGHTA, CDR2 FQGTGA. The CDR3 contains 15 residues. The CDR3 spells CASSSHGGGADTQYF. The DNA of the CDR3 is TGTGCCAGCAGCTCCCACGGGGGAGGGGCAGATACGCAGTATTTT.

The V gene is TRBV4-1, the J gene TRBJ2-3; TRBD1 or TRBD2 may be the D gene (5 bases each). V shed 4 bases and J shed 2 bases, with 16 bases lying between them. The CDR3 is made up of 16 amino acids. CDR1 and CDR2 from the germline V gene are MGHRA and YSYEKL. The CDR3 loop is CASSPNAMGVTDTQYF. The CDR3 DNA is TGCGCCAGCAGCCCAAACGCAATGGGGGTCACAGATACGCAGTATTTT.

Only a few counts were recorded for this clone. The V call is TRBV21-1, the J call TRBJ2-7; TRBD1 is the table's D call and was not checked against the DNA. TRBV21-1 is reported as a pseudogene. This CDR3 is 15 amino acids long. This CDR3 is CASSKVSQGAYEQYV. The CDR3 nucleotides read TGTGCCAGCAGCAAAGTCTCGCAGGGTGCCTACGAGCAGTACGTC.

A few counts support this clone. The chain links TRBV6-5 to TRBJ2-7, with TRBD1 identical over 7 bases. V shed 0 bases and J 6 bases; nucleotides not matched to a gene: 5. This CDR3 contains 14 residues. Germline V CDR1 and CDR2: MNHEY, SVGAGI. CDR3: CASSYSGRGTEQYF. CDR3 sequence (DNA): TGTGCCAGCAGTTACTCGGGCAGGGGGACCGAGCAGTACTTC.

This chain links TRBV9 with TRBJ2-1; D gene ambiguous. Trimming removed 3 bases at V and 5 bases at J, with 18 bases between. This CDR3 comprises 16 residues. CDR1 and CDR2 (germline): SGDLS, YYNGEE. CDR3 in amino acids: CASSGGREWPDNEQFF. CDR3 DNA sequence: TGTGCCAGCAGCGGTGGACGAGAATGGCCCGACAATGAGCAGTTCTTC.

V usage is TRBV7-9 and J usage is TRBJ2-5, with a weak D call TRBD2 (6 bases). The germline V gene encodes CDR1 SEHNR and CDR2 FQNEAQ (reference sequence). V lost 4 bases and J lost 4, with 13 bases in between. This CDR3 is built from 14 residues. CDR3 DNA sequence: TGTGCCAGCAGCTATGCCGGGGGAGGAGAGACCCAGTACTTC. Amino acids: CASSYAGGGETQYF. Based on the CDR3 plus reference TRBV7-9 and TRBJ2-5, the full variable domain is DTGVSQNPRHKITKRGQNVTFRCDPISEHNRLYWYRQTLGQGPEFLTYFQNEAQLEKSRLLSDRFSAERPKGSFSTLEIQRTEQGDSAMYLCASSYAGGGETQYFGPGTRLLVL.

This rearrangement joins TRBV9 to TRBJ1-1; D is undetermined. V was pared by 7 bases and J by 4 bases, with 17 bases between. Germline CDR1 SGDLS, CDR2 YYNGEE. The length of the CDR3 is 14 residues. The CDR3 loop reads CASGETTGPTEAFF. The CDR3 nucleotides read TGTGCCAGCGGGGAGACCACTGGCCCCACTGAAGCTTTCTTT.

This chain connects TRBV25-1 to TRBJ2-1, with D perhaps matching TRBD1 (6 bases). Germline V gene lookup returns CDR1 MGHDK and CDR2 SYGVNS. V was shortened by 0 bases and J by 10 bases, with 13 bases between the two germline ends. The CDR3 extends over 14 amino acids. The CDR3 coding sequence is TGTGCCAGCAGTGAATATATTCGTGGGACAGAGCAGTTCTTC. Amino acids: CASSEYIRGTEQFF.

This clone was counted a few times. The V gene is TRBV28, the J gene TRBJ2-7; D may match TRBD1 or TRBD2 (5 bases each). V was trimmed by 8 bases and J by 1 base, leaving 9 bases between them. Germline lookup yields CDR1 MDHEN and CDR2 SYDVKM. The CDR3 is 12 amino acids. CDR3 loop: CASGGNSYEQYV. DNA of the CDR3: TGTGCCAGCGGGGGTAATTCCTACGAGCAGTACGTC.

This clone was observed a few times. The genes are TRBV25-1 and TRBJ2-4; D gene unclear. The germline gives CDR1 MGHDK, CDR2 SYGVNS. V lost 4 bases, J lost 4 bases, and 5 bases lay in between. CDR3 length: 12 residues. The CDR3 coding sequence is TGTGCCAGCAGTGGCCGGAAAAACATTCAGTACTTC. Its protein is CASSGRKNIQYF.

V and J are TRBV6-5 and TRBJ2-5; unclear D gene. Germline lookup yields CDR1 MNHEY and CDR2 SVGAGI. This CDR3 contains 11 residues. Trimming stripped 2 bases from V and 5 bases from J, with 3 bases between. CDR3 residues: CASSYGETQYF. In DNA, the CDR3 is TGTGCCAGCAGTTACGGGGAGACCCAGTACTTC.

The CDR3 nucleotides are TGTGCCAGCTCACCGTCTGGACAGCCCGATCTATATGGCTACACCTTC. It is translated as CASSPSGQPDLYGYTF. The rearrangement links TRBV18 to TRBJ1-2, with D possibly TRBD1 on 6 matching bases. CDR1 and CDR2 (germline): KGHSH, LQKENI. V lost 3 bases and J lost 5, with 19 bases in between. The CDR3 covers 16 residues.

The gene calls are TRBV2 and TRBJ2-7, with unresolved D. CDR3 size: 13 residues. V lost 2 bases and J 1 base, leaving 6 bases between the germline ends. CDR1 is SNHLY and CDR2 is FYNNEI in the germline V gene. The CDR3 loop reads CASSEQVSYEQYV. CDR3 bases: TGTGCCAGCAGTGAACAGGTTTCCTACGAGCAGTACGTC.

V gene TRBV7-6 combines with J gene TRBJ2-5, with D unresolved. The germline V and J ends were trimmed by 9 bases and 5 bases, with 10 bases remaining between them. This CDR3 region has 11 residues. Germline V lookup: CDR1 SGHVS, CDR2 FNYEAQ. For the CDR3, the DNA is TGTGCCAGTAAACTTGCGGAGACCCAGTACTTC. Protein product: CASKLAETQYF. Full variable domain (remainder filled in from reference TRBV7-6 and TRBJ2-5): GAGVSQSPRYKVTKRGQDVALRCDPISGHVSLYWYRQALGQGPEFLTYFNYEAQQDKSGLPNDRFSAERPEGSISTLTIQRTEQRDSAMYRCASKLAETQYFGPGTRLLVL.

V gene TRBV9 combines with J gene TRBJ2-3; D perhaps matches TRBD2 (6 bases). V was cut by 3 bases and J by 4 bases, with 15 bases left in between. The CDR3 has 15 residues. Per germline, CDR1 SGDLS and CDR2 YYNGEE. CDR3 DNA: TGTGCCAGCAGCGGGTGGGGCGGGAACGCAGATACGCAGTATTTT. Encoded protein: CASSGWGGNADTQYF.

There are a few counts of this clone. The DNA for the CDR3 is TGTGCCAGCAGCGGTGGGCACTATAATTCACCCCTCCACTTT. Translation: CASSGGHYNSPLHF. The chain links TRBV9 to TRBJ1-6, with D uncertain. The V gene lost 3 bases and the J gene lost 3 bases, with 7 bases spanning the gap. The length of the CDR3 is 14 residues. Germline lookup yields CDR1 SGDLS and CDR2 YYNGEE.

This clone turned up a few times. The rearrangement uses TRBV18 and TRBJ2-3; D is ambiguous. Germline V gene lookup returns CDR1 KGHSH and CDR2 LQKENI. This CDR3 has 13 residues. V dropped 6 bases and J dropped 10 bases, with 17 bases sitting between them. The CDR3 protein is CASSSAPVHPQYF. The CDR3 DNA is TGTGCCAGCTCGTCAGCTCCTGTGCATCCGCAGTATTTT.